This T cell receptor beta chain was observed in a study of blood T cell repertoires in COVID-19. This CDR3 contains 12 residues. Looked up from germline, CDR1 is MNHEY and CDR2 is SVGEGT. The V end lost 6 bases, the J end lost 8 bases, and 11 bases lay between the germline ends. Sequencing used immunoSEQ multiplex PCR; TCRdb keeps in-frame clones, though not all of them. Here the sample spans about 260,000 clones, about 88% being singletons. Sequencing input: peripheral blood. This chain connects TRBV6-2 or TRBV6-3 to TRBJ2-1; a weak D match, TRBD1 (5 bases). This TCR derives from a woman aged 60-75 years with COVID-19, enrolled during active disease. CDR3 loop: CASSPIGDEQFF. DNA of the CDR3: TGTGCCAGCAGCCCGATAGGGGATGAGCAGTTCTTC.